This T cell receptor beta chain was identified in a study of blood T cell repertoires in COVID-19. The J segment lost 9 bases and the V segment lost 3 bases, leaving 8 bases of the junction unmatched. There are 14 residues in the CDR3. In germline, CDR1 is SGHDN, CDR2 FVKESK. Some clones are missing from TCRdb's copy, which holds only in-frame ones; the method was immunoSEQ multiplex PCR. The sample holds some 330,000 clones, 80% to 90% seen once. The sequence was obtained from a man aged 25 to 40 who had recovered from COVID-19. The sequencing input was PBMCs or T cells enriched from blood (not recorded which). The chain has TRBV14 and TRBJ1-1; TRBD1 matches 9 bases. CDR3 DNA sequence: TGTGCCAGCAGCCAGATGACCGGGACAGGGAAAGCTTTCTTT. This codes for CASSQMTGTGKAFF. The entire variable domain, with the rest obtained from reference TRBV14 and TRBJ1-1, is as follows: EAGVTQFPSHSVIEKGQTVTLRCDPISGHDNLYWYRRVMGKEIKFLLHFVKESKQDESGMPNNRFLAERTGGTYSTLKVQPAELEDSGVYFCASSQMTGTGKAFFGQGTRLTVV.